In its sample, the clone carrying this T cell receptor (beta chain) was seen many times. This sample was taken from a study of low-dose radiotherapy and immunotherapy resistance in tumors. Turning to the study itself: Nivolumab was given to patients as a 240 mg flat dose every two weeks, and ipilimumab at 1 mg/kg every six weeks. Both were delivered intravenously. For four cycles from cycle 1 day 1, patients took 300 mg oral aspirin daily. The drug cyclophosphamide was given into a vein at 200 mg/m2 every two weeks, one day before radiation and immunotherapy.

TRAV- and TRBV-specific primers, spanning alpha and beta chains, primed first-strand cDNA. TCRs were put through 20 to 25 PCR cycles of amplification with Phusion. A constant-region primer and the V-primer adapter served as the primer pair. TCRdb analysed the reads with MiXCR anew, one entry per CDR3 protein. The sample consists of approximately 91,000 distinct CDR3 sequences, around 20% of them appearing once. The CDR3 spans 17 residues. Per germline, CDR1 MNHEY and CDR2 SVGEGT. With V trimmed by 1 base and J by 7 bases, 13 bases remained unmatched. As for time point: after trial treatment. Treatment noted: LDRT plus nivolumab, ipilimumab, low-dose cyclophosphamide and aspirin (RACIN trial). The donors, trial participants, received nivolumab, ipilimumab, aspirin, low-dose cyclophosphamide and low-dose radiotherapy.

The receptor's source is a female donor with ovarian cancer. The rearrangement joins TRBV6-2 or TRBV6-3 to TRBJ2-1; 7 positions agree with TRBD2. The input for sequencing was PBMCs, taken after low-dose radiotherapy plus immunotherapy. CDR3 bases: TGTGCCAGCAGTTACTTTGCCACTAGCGACTGGGGGAATGAGCAGTTCTTC. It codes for CASSYFATSDWGNEQFF.